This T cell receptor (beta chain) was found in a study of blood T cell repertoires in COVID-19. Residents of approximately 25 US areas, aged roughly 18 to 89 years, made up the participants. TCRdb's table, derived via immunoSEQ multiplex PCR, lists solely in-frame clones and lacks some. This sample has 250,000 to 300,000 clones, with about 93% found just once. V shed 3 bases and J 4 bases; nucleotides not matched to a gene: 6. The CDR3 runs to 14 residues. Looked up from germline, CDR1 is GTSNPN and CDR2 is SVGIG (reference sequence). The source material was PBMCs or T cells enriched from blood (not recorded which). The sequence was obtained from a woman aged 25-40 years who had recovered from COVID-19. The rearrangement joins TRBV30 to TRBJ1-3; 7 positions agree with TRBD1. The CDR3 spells CAWSIGTAGNTIYF. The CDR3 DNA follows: TGTGCCTGGAGCATCGGGACAGCGGGAAACACCATATATTTT.